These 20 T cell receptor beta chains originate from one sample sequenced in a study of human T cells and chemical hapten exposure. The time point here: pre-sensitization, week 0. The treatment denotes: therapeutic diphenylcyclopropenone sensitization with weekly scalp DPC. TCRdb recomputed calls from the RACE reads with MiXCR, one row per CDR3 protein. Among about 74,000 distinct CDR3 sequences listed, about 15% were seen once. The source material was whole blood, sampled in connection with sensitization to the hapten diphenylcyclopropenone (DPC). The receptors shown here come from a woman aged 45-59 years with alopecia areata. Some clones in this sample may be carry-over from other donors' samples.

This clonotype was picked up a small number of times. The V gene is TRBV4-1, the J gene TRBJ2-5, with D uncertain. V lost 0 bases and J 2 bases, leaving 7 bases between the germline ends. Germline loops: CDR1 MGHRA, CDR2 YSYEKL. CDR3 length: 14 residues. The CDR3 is CASSQEWRQETQYF. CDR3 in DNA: TGCGCCAGCAGCCAAGAATGGCGGCAAGAGACCCAGTACTTC.

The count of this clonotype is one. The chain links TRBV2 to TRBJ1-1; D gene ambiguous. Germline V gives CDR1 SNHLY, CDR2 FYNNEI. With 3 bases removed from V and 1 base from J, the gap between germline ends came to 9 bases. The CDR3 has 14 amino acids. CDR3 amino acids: CASSDVTANTEAFF. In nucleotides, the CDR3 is TGTGCCAGCAGTGATGTGACGGCGAACACTGAAGCTTTCTTT.

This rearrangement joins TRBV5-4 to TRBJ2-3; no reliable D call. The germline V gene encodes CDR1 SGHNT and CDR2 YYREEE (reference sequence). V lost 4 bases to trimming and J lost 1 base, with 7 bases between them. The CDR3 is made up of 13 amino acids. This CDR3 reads CASSEDRTDTQYF. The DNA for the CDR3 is TGTGCCAGCAGCGAGGATCGCACAGATACGCAGTATTTT. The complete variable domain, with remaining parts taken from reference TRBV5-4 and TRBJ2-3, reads ETGVTQSPTHLIKTRGQQVTLRCSSQSGHNTVSWYQQALGQGPQFIFQYYREEENGRGNFPPRFSGLQFPNYSSELNVNALELDDSALYLCASSEDRTDTQYFGPGTRLTVL.

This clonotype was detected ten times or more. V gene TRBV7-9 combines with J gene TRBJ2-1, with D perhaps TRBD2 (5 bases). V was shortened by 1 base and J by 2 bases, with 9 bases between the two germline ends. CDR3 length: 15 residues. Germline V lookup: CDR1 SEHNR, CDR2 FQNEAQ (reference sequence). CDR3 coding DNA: TGTGCCAGCAGCTTAGGAAGAGGGCCCTACAATGAGCAGTTCTTC. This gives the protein CASSLGRGPYNEQFF.

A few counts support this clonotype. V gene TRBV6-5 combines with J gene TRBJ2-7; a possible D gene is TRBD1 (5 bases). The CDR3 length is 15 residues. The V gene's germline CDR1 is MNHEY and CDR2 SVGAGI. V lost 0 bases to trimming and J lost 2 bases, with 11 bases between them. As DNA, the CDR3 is TGTGCCAGCAGTTACTCGGCACAGGCAACCTACGAGCAGTACTTC. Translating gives CASSYSAQATYEQYF.

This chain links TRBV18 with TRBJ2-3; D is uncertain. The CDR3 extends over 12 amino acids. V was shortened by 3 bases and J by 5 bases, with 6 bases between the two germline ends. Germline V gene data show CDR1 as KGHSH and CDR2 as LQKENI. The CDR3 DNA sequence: TGTGCCAGCTCACCTTTTGAAGATACGCAGTATTTT. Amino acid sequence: CASSPFEDTQYF.

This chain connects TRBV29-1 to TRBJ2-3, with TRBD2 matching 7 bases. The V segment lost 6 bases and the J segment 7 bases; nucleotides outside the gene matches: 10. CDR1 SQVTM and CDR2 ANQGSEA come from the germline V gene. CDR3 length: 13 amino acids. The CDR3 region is CSVLLGEGHTQYF. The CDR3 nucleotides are TGCAGCGTACTTTTAGGGGAGGGCCATACGCAGTATTTT.

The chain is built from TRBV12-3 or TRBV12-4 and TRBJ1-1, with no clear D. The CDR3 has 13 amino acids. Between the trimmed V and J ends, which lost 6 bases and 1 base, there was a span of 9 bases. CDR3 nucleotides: TGTGCCAGCAGCCGGAGACAGAACACTGAAGCTTTCTTT. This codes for CASSRRQNTEAFF.

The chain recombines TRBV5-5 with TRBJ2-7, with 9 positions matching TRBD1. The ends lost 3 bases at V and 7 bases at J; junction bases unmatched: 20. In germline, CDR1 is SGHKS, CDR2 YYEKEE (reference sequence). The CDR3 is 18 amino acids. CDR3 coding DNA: TGTGCCAGCAGCTCCCCCGGGACAGGGTTTGTTCAGTCCGGAGAGCAGTACTTC. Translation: CASSSPGTGFVQSGEQYF.

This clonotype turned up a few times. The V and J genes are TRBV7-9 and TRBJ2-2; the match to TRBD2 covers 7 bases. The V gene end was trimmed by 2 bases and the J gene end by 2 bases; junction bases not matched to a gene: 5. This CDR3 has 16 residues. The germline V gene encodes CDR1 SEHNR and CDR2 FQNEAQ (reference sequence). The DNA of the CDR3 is TGTGCCAGCAGCTTAAAAGGGACTAAAAACACCGGGGAGCTGTTTTTT. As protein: CASSLKGTKNTGELFF.

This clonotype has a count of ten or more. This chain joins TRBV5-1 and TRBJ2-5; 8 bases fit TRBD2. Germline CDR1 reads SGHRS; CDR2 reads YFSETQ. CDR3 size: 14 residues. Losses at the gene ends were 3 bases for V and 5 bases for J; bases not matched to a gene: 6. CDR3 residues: CASSSSGSGETQYF. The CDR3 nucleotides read TGCGCCAGCAGCTCCAGCGGGAGCGGGGAGACCCAGTACTTC.

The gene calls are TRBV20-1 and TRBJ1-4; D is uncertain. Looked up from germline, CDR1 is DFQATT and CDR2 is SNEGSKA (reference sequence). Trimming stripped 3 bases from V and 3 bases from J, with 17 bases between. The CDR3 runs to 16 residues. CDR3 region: CSARGPLGNSNEKLFF. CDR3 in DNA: TGCAGTGCTAGGGGCCCTCTCGGGAACTCTAATGAAAAACTGTTTTTT.

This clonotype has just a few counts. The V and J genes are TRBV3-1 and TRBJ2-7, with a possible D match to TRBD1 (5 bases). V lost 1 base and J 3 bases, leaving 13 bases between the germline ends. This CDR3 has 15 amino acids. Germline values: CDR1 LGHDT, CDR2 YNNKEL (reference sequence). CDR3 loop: CASSQGTQLFYEQYF. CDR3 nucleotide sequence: TGTGCCAGCAGCCAAGGGACACAATTGTTCTACGAGCAGTACTTC.

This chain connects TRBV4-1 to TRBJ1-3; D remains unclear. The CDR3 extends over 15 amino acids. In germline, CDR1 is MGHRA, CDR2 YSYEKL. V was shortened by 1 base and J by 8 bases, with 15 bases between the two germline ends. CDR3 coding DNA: TGCGCCAGCAGCCAAGGAACAGCCCTTGGGCACACCATATATTTT. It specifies CASSQGTALGHTIYF.

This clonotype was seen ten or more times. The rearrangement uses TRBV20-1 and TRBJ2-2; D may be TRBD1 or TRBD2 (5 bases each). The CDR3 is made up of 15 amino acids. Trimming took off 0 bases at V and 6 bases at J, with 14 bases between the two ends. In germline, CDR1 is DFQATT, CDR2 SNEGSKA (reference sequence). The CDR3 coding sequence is TGCAGTGCTAGAGAGGTGCAGGGAGCGGCCGGGGAGCTGTTTTTT. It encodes CSAREVQGAAGELFF.

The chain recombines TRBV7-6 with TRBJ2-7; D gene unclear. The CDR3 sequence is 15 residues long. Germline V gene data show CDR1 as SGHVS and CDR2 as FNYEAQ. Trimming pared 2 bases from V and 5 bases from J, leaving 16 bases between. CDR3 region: CASSLRPETTDEQYF. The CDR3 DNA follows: TGTGCCAGCAGCTTACGTCCGGAAACCACCGACGAGCAGTACTTC.

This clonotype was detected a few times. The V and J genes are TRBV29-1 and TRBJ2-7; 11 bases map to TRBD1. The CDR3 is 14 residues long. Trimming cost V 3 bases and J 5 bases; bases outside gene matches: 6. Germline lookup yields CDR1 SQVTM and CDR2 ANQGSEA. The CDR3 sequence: CSVEGDRGFHEQYF. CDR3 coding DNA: TGCAGCGTTGAGGGGGACAGGGGGTTCCACGAGCAGTACTTC.

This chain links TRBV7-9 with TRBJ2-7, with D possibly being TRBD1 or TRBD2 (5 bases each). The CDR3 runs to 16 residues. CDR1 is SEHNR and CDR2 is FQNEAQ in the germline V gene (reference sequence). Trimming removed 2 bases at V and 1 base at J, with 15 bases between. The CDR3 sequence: CASSLLIGGTSYEQYF. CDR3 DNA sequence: TGTGCCAGCAGCTTACTTATAGGTGGGACGTCCTACGAGCAGTACTTC.

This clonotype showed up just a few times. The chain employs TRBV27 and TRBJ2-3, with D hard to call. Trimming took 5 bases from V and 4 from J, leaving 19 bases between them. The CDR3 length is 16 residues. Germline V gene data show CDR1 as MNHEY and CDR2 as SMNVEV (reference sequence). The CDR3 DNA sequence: TGTGCCAGCAGTATCAAGCGCATGCCCGGCGCAGATACGCAGTATTTT. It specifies CASSIKRMPGADTQYF.

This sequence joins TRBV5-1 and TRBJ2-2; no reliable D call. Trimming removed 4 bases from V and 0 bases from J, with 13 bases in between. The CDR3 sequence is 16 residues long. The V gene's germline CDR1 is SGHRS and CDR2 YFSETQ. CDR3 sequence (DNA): TGCGCCAGCAGCCCAAGTCAAAACACGAACACCGGGGAGCTGTTTTTT. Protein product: CASSPSQNTNTGELFF.